This TCR beta chain was found in a study of T cells after yellow fever vaccination. Across the whole study: The fractions with low cell numbers were processed using SMART-Seq v4 Ultra Low Input.

This clonotype came up a few times. Its cognate antigen is unknown. Findings and limits, study-wide: Although most clonotypes did not, a small share appeared in both CD4 and CD8 compartments.

TCR cDNA was made by 5'RACE template switching, adding a universal primer site and UMIs. One entry per CDR3 protein results from TCRdb running MiXCR on the 5' RACE reads. Among 65,000 to 90,000 distinct CDR3 sequences, around 7% were seen once, and the ten largest hold 41%. The CDR3 runs 12 residues. Trimming removed 3 bases from V and 7 bases from J, with 7 bases in between. Germline V lookup: CDR1 LNHDA, CDR2 SQIVND (reference sequence). The starting material was CD8+ T cells sorted from PBMCs, obtained on the day of the yellow fever booster vaccination. This sequence originates from a man younger than 45 who received the YFV17D yellow fever vaccine. The chain joins TRBV19 to TRBJ2-1; D gene ambiguous. Here the CDR3 DNA reads TGTGCCAGTAGTATTAGGTCGAATGAGCAGTTCTTC. Translated, it gives CASSIRSNEQFF.